This T cell receptor beta chain originates from a study of blood T cell repertoires in COVID-19. Background on the study: Some COVID-19 samples were acute and others convalescent; all came from the United States, Italy and Spain. From T cells, B-cell-depleted T cells, or PBMCs came the material, which was cDNA or gDNA.

CDR3 size: 13 residues. Between the trimmed V and J ends, which lost 6 bases and 4 bases, there was a span of 12 bases. Germline V lookup: CDR1 LNHNV, CDR2 YYDKDF (reference sequence). Original data processing: Reference gene primer amplification gave estimated nucleated cell counts. Produced via immunoSEQ multiplex PCR; TCRdb's table is partial and in-frame only. V and J calls and clone size are given by that table; D and trimming were obtained from the DNA. Of 40,000 to 50,000 clones listed, approximately 90% are singletons. Sequencing was performed on peripheral blood. The chain combines TRBV15 with TRBJ1-2, with TRBD1 as a possible D gene (6 bases). The clonotype comes from a man aged 30 to 39 with active or convalescent COVID-19. In DNA, the CDR3 is TGTGCCACCAGTTTGGGGGGGGCCTATGGCTACACCTTC. Amino acid sequence: CATSLGGAYGYTF.